This TCR beta chain derives from a study of CD8+ T cells in alopecia areata. Germline CDR1 SGHRS, CDR2 YFSETQ. The CDR3 length is 14 residues. The ends lost 0 bases at V and 4 bases at J; junction bases unmatched: 2. The authors extracted RNA and reverse transcribed it into cDNA as the sequencing template. Method: immunoSEQ multiplex PCR; TCRdb's copy keeps in-frame clones and lacks some. This table holds around 170,000 clones, about 51% found once. Treatment indicated: oral pan-JAK inhibitor, 5-10 mg twice daily. This material consisted of CD8+ T cells sorted from blood, taken around week 54, from a patient treated with tofacitinib. The chain joins TRBV5-1 to TRBJ1-1, with 8 bases fitting TRBD1. The sequence was obtained from a human donor with alopecia areata. CDR3 DNA: TGCGCCAGCAGCTTGGTCGGACAGGGCACTGAAGCTTTCTTT. Translation: CASSLVGQGTEAFF.